A single sample gave rise to the 31 T cell receptor beta chains below, sequenced in a study of T cells in tumors after PD-1 blockade. Sequencing used immunoSEQ multiplex PCR; TCRdb keeps in-frame clones, though not all of them. The data show about 47,000 clones, approximately 75% seen once. The sequences come from PBMCs, collected before anti-PD-1 treatment. These receptors all stem from a human donor with basal cell carcinoma.

V usage is TRBV5-8 and J usage is TRBJ2-5; D gene uncertain. Germline CDR1 and CDR2: SGHTS and YDEGEE. This CDR3 region has 13 residues. The V end lost 4 bases, the J end lost 3 bases, and 10 bases lay between the germline ends. The CDR3 protein is CASSANKKETQYF. The CDR3 DNA sequence: TGTGCCAGCAGCGCTAACAAAAAAGAGACCCAGTACTTC. Complete variable domain (other parts from reference TRBV5-8 and TRBJ2-5): EAGVTQSPTHLIKTRGQQATLRCSPISGHTSVYWYQQALGLGLQFLLWYDEGEERNRGNFPPRFSGRQFPNYSSELNVNALELEDSALYLCASSANKKETQYFGPGTRLLVL.

V usage is TRBV19 and J usage is TRBJ2-4; D tentatively reads TRBD1 or TRBD2 (5 bases each). Germline values: CDR1 LNHDA, CDR2 SQIVND (reference sequence). The germline V and J ends were trimmed by 3 bases and 8 bases, with 11 bases remaining between them. The CDR3 loop spans 13 amino acids. CDR3 residues: CASSIEVGDIQYF. DNA of the CDR3: TGTGCCAGTAGTATTGAGGTGGGGGACATTCAGTACTTC.

This clone was found a few times. This CDR3 is CASSLVTGDYGYTF. CDR3 sequence (DNA): TGTGCCAGCAGTTTGGTTACAGGTGACTATGGCTACACCTTC. This rearrangement joins TRBV28 to TRBJ1-2, with D possibly TRBD1 on 5 matching bases. Germline V gene lookup returns CDR1 MDHEN and CDR2 SYDVKM. This CDR3 has 14 amino acids. Trimming shortened V by 3 bases and J by 3 bases, and 11 bases separated the two germline ends.

This clone was observed once. The chain employs TRBV27 and TRBJ2-3; D is uncertain. Trimming pared 5 bases from V and 0 bases from J, leaving 15 bases between. The length of the CDR3 is 16 residues. Germline loops: CDR1 MNHEY, CDR2 SMNVEV (reference sequence). This chain's CDR3 is CASSRRLVTSTDTQYF. The CDR3 nucleotides are TGTGCCAGCAGTCGAAGACTCGTAACTAGCACAGATACGCAGTATTTT.

The CDR3 DNA is TGTGCCAGCAGCTTAGGGACAGGGGTAGGCTACACCTTC. Encoded protein: CASSLGTGVGYTF. This chain links TRBV7-6 with TRBJ1-2; TRBD1 matches at 9 bases. The CDR3 runs to 13 residues. The V segment lost 1 base and the J segment 8 bases; nucleotides outside the gene matches: 2. Looked up from germline, CDR1 is SGHVS and CDR2 is FNYEAQ.

This rearrangement joins TRBV19 to TRBJ2-1, with 7 bases identical to TRBD1. V lost 5 bases and J lost 5; bases outside the gene matches: 9. CDR1 and CDR2 from the germline V gene are LNHDA and SQIVND (reference sequence). The CDR3 is 15 residues long. The CDR3 reads CASSQGQLNHNEQFF. The CDR3 nucleotides read TGTGCCAGTAGTCAGGGACAGCTTAACCACAATGAGCAGTTCTTC.

The genes are TRBV6-5 and TRBJ2-7; 12 bases agree with TRBD1. The V and J ends lost 6 bases and 12 bases, in that order; junction bases with no gene match: 6. This CDR3 is built from 12 residues. Germline V gene sequence: CDR1 MNHEY, CDR2 SVGAGI. Here the CDR3 reads CASRGTGGARYF. The CDR3 DNA reads as TGTGCCAGCAGAGGGACAGGGGGCGCACGGTACTTC.

The J gene is TRBJ2-1, the V gene TRBV6-5; 8 bases map to TRBD2. The CDR3 is 15 residues long. The germline V gene has CDR1 MNHEY and CDR2 SVGAGI. The V gene end was trimmed by 6 bases and the J gene end by 5 bases; junction bases not matched to a gene: 9. DNA for the CDR3: TGTGCCAGCAGCAGCGGGGGCGGCTCACACAATGAGCAGTTCTTC. This codes for CASSSGGGSHNEQFF.

This clone has just one count. V is TRBV19 and J is TRBJ2-3; the match to TRBD1 covers 8 bases. The J segment lost 4 bases and the V segment lost 5 bases, leaving 11 bases of the junction unmatched. This CDR3 contains 16 residues. The germline V gene has CDR1 LNHDA and CDR2 SQIVND (reference sequence). CDR3 in DNA: TGTGCCAGTAGTGGCGGGACAGGCCGACGAGCAGATACGCAGTATTTT. Its translation is CASSGGTGRRADTQYF. Variable domain in full (rest from reference TRBV19 and TRBJ2-3): DGGITQSPKYLFRKEGQNVTLSCEQNLNHDAMYWYRQDPGQGLRLIYYSQIVNDFQKGDIAEGYSVSREKKESFPLTVTSAQKNPTAFYLCASSGGTGRRADTQYFGPGTRLTVL.

This clone showed up just a few times. The chain recombines TRBV6-5 with TRBJ1-3; D might be TRBD1 (6 bases). The germline V gene encodes CDR1 MNHEY and CDR2 SVGAGI. With 4 bases removed from V and 0 bases from J, the gap between germline ends came to 13 bases. There are 16 residues in the CDR3. The CDR3 bases are TGTGCCAGCAGTTTGGACAGATTGATCTCTGGAAACACCATATATTTT. This gives the protein CASSLDRLISGNTIYF.

The chain combines TRBV18 with TRBJ2-7; 10 bases fit TRBD1. The CDR3 is 15 residues long. Germline lookup yields CDR1 KGHSH and CDR2 LQKENI. The J segment lost 7 bases and the V segment lost 0 bases, leaving 6 bases of the junction unmatched. The CDR3 region is CASSPPGQGSGEQYF. The CDR3 DNA follows: TGTGCCAGCTCACCACCGGGACAGGGGTCGGGGGAGCAGTACTTC.

This chain connects TRBV13 to TRBJ1-5, with 7 bases matching TRBD1. There are 16 residues in the CDR3. J gave up 3 bases and V 1 base, and 6 bases lay outside the gene matches. Germline V lookup: CDR1 PRHDT, CDR2 FYEKMQ (reference sequence). CDR3 sequence reads: CASSLARDRHNQPQHF. CDR3 DNA: TGTGCCAGCAGCTTAGCCCGGGACAGACACAATCAGCCCCAGCATTTT. Based on the CDR3 plus reference TRBV13 and TRBJ1-5, the full variable domain is AAGVIQSPRHLIKEKRETATLKCYPIPRHDTVYWYQQGPGQDPQFLISFYEKMQSDKGSIPDRFSAQQFSDYHSELNMSSLELGDSALYFCASSLARDRHNQPQHFGDGTRLSIL.

The gene calls are TRBV28 and TRBJ2-5; 8 positions agree with TRBD2. The junction had 2 bases not matched to a gene; V was cut back by 2 bases and J by 0 bases. CDR1 and CDR2 from the germline V gene are MDHEN and SYDVKM. This CDR3 spans 15 amino acids. CDR3 residues: CASSLRGGNQETQYF. DNA of the CDR3: TGTGCCAGCAGTTTACGCGGGGGGAACCAAGAGACCCAGTACTTC.

The V call is TRBV28, the J call TRBJ1-4; D gene uncertain. Germline V lookup: CDR1 MDHEN, CDR2 SYDVKM. V was trimmed by 7 bases and J by 0 bases, leaving 6 bases between them. CDR3 size: 13 residues. Written as DNA, the CDR3 is TGTGCCAGCAAACAAACAACTAATGAAAAACTGTTTTTT. This gives the protein CASKQTTNEKLFF.

The chain is built from TRBV2 and TRBJ2-7; D is possibly TRBD1 (5 bases). Germline V lookup: CDR1 SNHLY, CDR2 FYNNEI. The CDR3 covers 14 residues. Trimming stripped 1 base from V and 5 bases from J, with 12 bases between. CDR3 nucleotides: TGTGCCAGCAGTGAAGGACAGATATTGGACGAGCAGTACTTC. Amino acids: CASSEGQILDEQYF.

V gene TRBV29-1 combines with J gene TRBJ1-1, with TRBD1 matching 9 bases. The CDR3 has 14 amino acids. In germline, CDR1 is SQVTM, CDR2 ANQGSEA. The ends lost 8 bases at V and 5 bases at J; junction bases unmatched: 12. DNA for the CDR3: TGCAGCACCAAACAGGGGGCGAGGGTTACTGAAGCTTTCTTT. Its translation: CSTKQGARVTEAFF.

The chain uses TRBV15 and TRBJ2-1; no clear D gene. The germline V gene encodes CDR1 LNHNV and CDR2 YYDKDF (reference sequence). The CDR3 has 12 residues. With 3 bases removed from V and 8 bases from J, the gap between germline ends came to 8 bases. CDR3 in amino acids: CATSSGVDEQFF. The CDR3 coding sequence is TGTGCCACCAGCAGTGGGGTTGATGAGCAGTTCTTC.

The chain couples TRBV3-1 (or the pseudogene TRBV3-2) to TRBJ2-1, with a tentative D call TRBD2 (5 bases). V lost 4 bases to trimming and J lost 3 bases, with 13 bases between them. CDR3 length: 15 amino acids. Germline CDR1 is LGHDT and CDR2 is YNNKEL (reference sequence). CDR3: CASSPRTGGYNEQFF. The CDR3 DNA reads as TGTGCCAGCAGCCCGCGGACTGGTGGCTACAATGAGCAGTTCTTC.

This chain connects TRBV14 to TRBJ2-5; D gene unclear. The CDR3 runs to 15 residues. From germline, CDR1 is SGHDN and CDR2 FVKESK. Trimming took off 1 base at V and 4 bases at J, with 13 bases between the two ends. In DNA, the CDR3 is TGTGCCAGCAGCCAAGCGAGGCCCGGGCGAGAGACCCAGTACTTC. This gives the protein CASSQARPGRETQYF.

The chain combines TRBV9 with TRBJ2-2; either TRBD1 or TRBD2 may supply D (5 bases each). The V and J ends lost 10 bases and 2 bases respectively, with 15 bases between them. Germline V lookup: CDR1 SGDLS, CDR2 YYNGEE. This CDR3 is 14 amino acids long. The CDR3 coding sequence is TGTGCCTCCCAGAGGGGATTTAACACCGGGGAGCTGTTTTTT. Protein product: CASQRGFNTGELFF.

This clone has a handful of counts. The chain couples TRBV5-6 to TRBJ1-1; 9 nucleotides line up with TRBD1. CDR3 length equals 16 residues. The V and J ends lost 4 bases and 1 base, in that order; junction bases with no gene match: 8. CDR1 and CDR2 (germline): SGHDT, YYEEEE. This CDR3 reads CASSPGTGRENTEAFF. The CDR3 DNA is TGTGCCAGCAGCCCCGGGACAGGGCGGGAGAACACTGAAGCTTTCTTT.

The gene calls are TRBV2 and TRBJ2-7, with 11 bases identical to TRBD2. This CDR3 spans 15 amino acids. With V trimmed by 6 bases and J by 3 bases, 7 bases remained unmatched. Per the germline V gene, CDR1 is SNHLY and CDR2 is FYNNEI. CDR3 region: CASRRTGTSGYEQYF. CDR3 coding DNA: TGTGCCAGCAGAAGAACCGGGACTAGCGGCTACGAGCAGTACTTC.

This clone showed up just a few times. The V and J genes are TRBV2 and TRBJ2-7, with TRBD1 identical over 7 bases. Germline assignment: CDR1 SNHLY and CDR2 FYNNEI. V was clipped by 2 bases and J by 12 bases; unmatched bases: 13. The CDR3 length is 14 residues. The CDR3 is CASSERGRGRVLYF. In DNA form, the CDR3 reads TGTGCCAGCAGTGAAAGGGGGCGCGGGCGGGTTCTGTACTTC.

In its sample, this clone was seen once. The chain has TRBV19 and TRBJ2-7; D gene unclear. V gave up 2 bases and J gave up 7 bases, with 15 bases separating them. This CDR3 has 14 residues. CDR1 is LNHDA and CDR2 is SQIVND in the germline V gene (reference sequence). CDR3 sequence reads: CASSISPVSKEQYF. The CDR3 coding sequence is TGTGCCAGTAGTATATCTCCTGTAAGCAAGGAGCAGTACTTC.

The V call is TRBV12-3 or TRBV12-4, the J call TRBJ2-7; unclear D gene. CDR3 length equals 11 residues. V shed 3 bases and J shed 5 bases, with 5 bases lying between them. The CDR3, as DNA: TGTGCCAGCAGTTTCCGGGACGAGCAGTACTTC. Its protein is CASSFRDEQYF.

This clone came up a few times. The V gene is TRBV28, the J gene TRBJ1-1; D perhaps matches TRBD1 (5 bases). This CDR3 contains 13 residues. V lost 5 bases and J lost 10, with 17 bases in between. The germline V gene encodes CDR1 MDHEN and CDR2 SYDVKM. The CDR3 DNA reads as TGTGCCAGCAGTCTTCCGGGACGGTCGGGAGCTTTCTTT. This gives the protein CASSLPGRSGAFF.

The J gene is TRBJ2-1, the V gene TRBV6-5; either TRBD1 or TRBD2 may fit D (5 bases each). CDR3 length: 13 amino acids. Per germline, CDR1 MNHEY and CDR2 SVGAGI. V was shortened by 8 bases and J by 7 bases, with 15 bases between the two germline ends. The CDR3, as DNA: TGTGCCAGCCAGGGACCCCCTAGGAATGAGCAGTTCTTC. Protein product: CASQGPPRNEQFF.

This rearrangement joins TRBV28 to TRBJ2-3; either TRBD1 or TRBD2 may supply D (6 bases each). The CDR3 consists of 14 residues. CDR1 is MDHEN, CDR2 SYDVKM, per germline. With 5 bases removed from V and 2 bases from J, the gap between germline ends came to 11 bases. CDR3 loop: CASSPRGPTDTQYF. The DNA of the CDR3 is TGTGCCAGCAGTCCCCGGGGGCCCACAGATACGCAGTATTTT.

The genes are TRBV2 and TRBJ2-2, with 8 bases fitting TRBD2. Germline CDR1 is SNHLY and CDR2 is FYNNEI. The V gene end was trimmed by 8 bases and the J gene end by 1 base; junction bases not matched to a gene: 6. The CDR3 consists of 15 residues. The CDR3 spells CASSTSGGNTGELFF. The CDR3 bases are TGTGCCAGCTCAACGAGCGGGGGGAACACCGGGGAGCTGTTTTTT.

This chain connects TRBV3-1 (or the pseudogene TRBV3-2) to TRBJ2-2; D gene ambiguous. CDR3 length: 16 amino acids. The germline V and J ends were trimmed by 1 base and 3 bases, with 12 bases remaining between them. Germline-derived CDR1 and CDR2 are LGHDT and YNNKEL (reference sequence). The CDR3 spells CASSQGLRWDTGELFF. As DNA, the CDR3 is TGTGCCAGCAGCCAAGGACTCAGGTGGGACACCGGGGAGCTGTTTTTT.

This chain connects TRBV6-5 to TRBJ1-1; D gene ambiguous. Germline values: CDR1 MNHEY, CDR2 SVGAGI. Between the trimmed V and J ends, which lost 2 bases and 1 base, there was a span of 8 bases. The CDR3 sequence is 14 residues long. The CDR3 DNA sequence: TGTGCCAGCAGTTACGGTGGGCCGAACACTGAAGCTTTCTTT. Protein: CASSYGGPNTEAFF.